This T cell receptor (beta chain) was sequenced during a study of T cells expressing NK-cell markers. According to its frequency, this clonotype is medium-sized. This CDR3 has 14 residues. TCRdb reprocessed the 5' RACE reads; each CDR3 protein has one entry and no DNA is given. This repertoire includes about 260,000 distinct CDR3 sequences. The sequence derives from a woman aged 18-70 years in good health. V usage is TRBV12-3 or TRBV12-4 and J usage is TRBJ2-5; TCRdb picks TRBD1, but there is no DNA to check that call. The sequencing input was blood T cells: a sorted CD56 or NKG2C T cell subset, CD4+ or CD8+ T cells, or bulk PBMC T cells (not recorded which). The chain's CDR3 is CASRQDRLGETQYF.